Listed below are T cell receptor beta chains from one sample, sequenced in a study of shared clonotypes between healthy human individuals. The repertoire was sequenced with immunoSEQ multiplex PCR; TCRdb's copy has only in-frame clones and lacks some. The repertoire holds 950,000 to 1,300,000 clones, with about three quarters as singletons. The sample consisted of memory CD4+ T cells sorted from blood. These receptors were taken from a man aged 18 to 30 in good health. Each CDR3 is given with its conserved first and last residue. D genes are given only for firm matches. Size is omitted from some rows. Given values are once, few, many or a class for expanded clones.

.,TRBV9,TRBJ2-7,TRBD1,TGTGCCAGCAGCGTATCCGGACAGGGATCAATCTACGAGCAGTACTTC,CASSVSGQGSIYEQYF
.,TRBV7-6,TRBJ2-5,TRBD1,TGTGCCAGCAGCCCAACCGGGACAGCGAAAGAGACCCAGTACTTC,CASSPTGTAKETQYF
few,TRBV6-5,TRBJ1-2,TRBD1,TGTGCCAGCAGTAAAAACGACAGGGTTAGCTACACCTTC,CASSKNDRVSYTF
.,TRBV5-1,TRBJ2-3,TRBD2,TGCGCCAGCAGCTCGGGAATAGCGGGAGGCACAGATACGCAGTATTTT,CASSSGIAGGTDTQYF
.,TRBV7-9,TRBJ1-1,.,TGTGCCAGCAGCTTAGGGGGGCACCGAAACACTGAAGCTTTCTTT,CASSLGGHRNTEAFF
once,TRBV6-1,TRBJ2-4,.,TGTGCCAGCAGTGAATTGCAGGCGCCGACCTTAGCCAAAAACATTCAGTACTTC,CASSELQAPTLAKNIQYF
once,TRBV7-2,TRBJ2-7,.,TGTGCCAGCAGCTTAGTGCAGAACGGGGGCCCTACTAGCTACGAGCAGTACTTC,CASSLVQNGGPTSYEQYF
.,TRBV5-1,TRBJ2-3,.,TGCGCCAGCAGCTTGTCAGGGACAGATACGCAGTATTTT,CASSLSGTDTQYF
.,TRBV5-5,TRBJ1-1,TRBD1,TGTGCCAGCAGCCCACACAGGGGGATGAACACTGAAGCTTTCTTT,CASSPHRGMNTEAFF
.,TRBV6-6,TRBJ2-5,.,TGTGCCAGCAGTGCTACAGGAATAGGGGTCCAAGAGACCCAGTACTTC,CASSATGIGVQETQYF
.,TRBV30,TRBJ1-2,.,TGTGCCCAGAATCACGGAGGATCGTCGCATATCACCTTC,CAQNHGGSSHITF
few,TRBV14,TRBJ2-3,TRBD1,TGTGCCAGCAGCCAAGGGGGACAGTCAAACCTTAACGTCGATACGCAGTATTTT,CASSQGGQSNLNVDTQYF
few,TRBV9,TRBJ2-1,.,TGTGCCAGCAGCTTCGGGCCTCTTTACTACAATGAGCAGTTCTTC,CASSFGPLYYNEQFF
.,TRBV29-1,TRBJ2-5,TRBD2,TGCAGCGTTTCCCCAAGACTAGCGGGAGAGGGGGAGACCCAGTACTTC,CSVSPRLAGEGETQYF
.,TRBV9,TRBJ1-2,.,TGTGCCAGCAGCGTAGACGGAGGAGTGAACTATGGCTACACCTTC,CASSVDGGVNYGYTF
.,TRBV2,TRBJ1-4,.,TGTGCCAGCGCTGTCTCCCTGGGGGGAAAACTGTTTTTT,CASAVSLGGKLFF
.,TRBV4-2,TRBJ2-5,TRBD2,TGTGCCAGCAGCCAAGGGAGCAGCGGGGGGGCTATAGGGGAGACCCAGTACTTC,CASSQGSSGGAIGETQYF
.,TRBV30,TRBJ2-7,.,TGTGCCTGGAGTGTACAGTCCTCCTACGAGCAGTACTTC,CAWSVQSSYEQYF
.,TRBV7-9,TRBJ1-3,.,TGTGCCAGCAGCGATCTACAGGGACCGAGAAACACCATATATTTT,CASSDLQGPRNTIYF
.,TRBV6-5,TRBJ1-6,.,TGTGCCAGCAGCTACGACTACCTGGCGGGTTCACCCCTCCACTTT,CASSYDYLAGSPLHF
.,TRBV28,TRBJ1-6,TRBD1,TGTGCCAGCAGTATCCCCCCCAAGGCAGGGGGTAATTCACCCCTCCACTTT,CASSIPPKAGGNSPLHF
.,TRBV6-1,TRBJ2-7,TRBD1,TGTGCCAGCACCCCGGGACAGTCCTACGAGCAGTACTTC,CASTPGQSYEQYF
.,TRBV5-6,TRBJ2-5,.,TGTGCCAGCAGCTTGGCGTCGCGGAGGAGGTTGGAGACCCAGTACTTC,CASSLASRRRLETQYF
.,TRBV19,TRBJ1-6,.,TGTGCCAGTAGTATTGGGGGACCACCCCTCCACTTT,CASSIGGPPLHF
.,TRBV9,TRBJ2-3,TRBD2,TGTGCCAGCAGCGTGGCCCCGACTAGCGGGAGTAGGACAGATACGCAGTATTTT,CASSVAPTSGSRTDTQYF
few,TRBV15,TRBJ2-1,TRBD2,TGTGCCACCAGCACAAGCGGGACGACCTACAATGAGCAGTTCTTC,CATSTSGTTYNEQFF
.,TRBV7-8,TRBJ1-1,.,TGTGCCAGCAGCCACAGGGATTCGAACACTGAAGCTTTCTTT,CASSHRDSNTEAFF
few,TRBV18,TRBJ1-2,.,TGTGCCAGCTCACCCGGGGGCTGGGGCTACACCTTC,CASSPGGWGYTF
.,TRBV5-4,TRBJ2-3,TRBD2,TGTGCCAGTAAGCCGGGGGGACTCACCATGGGAGGTACGCAGTATTTT,CASKPGGLTMGGTQYF
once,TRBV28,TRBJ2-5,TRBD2,TGTGCCAGCAGTAAAGGAACTAGCGGGAGTTGGGGGGAGACCCAGTACTTC,CASSKGTSGSWGETQYF
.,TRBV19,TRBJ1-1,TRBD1,TGTGCCAGTAGAAAAGGGACAGGGGGCGGTAGGAACACTGAAGCTTTCTTT,CASRKGTGGGRNTEAFF
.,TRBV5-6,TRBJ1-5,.,TGTGCCAGCAGCTTGCCAGGGGTCGGCCAGCCCCAGCATTTT,CASSLPGVGQPQHF
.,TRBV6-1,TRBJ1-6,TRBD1,TGTGCCAGCAGTCCCGGACAGGTGAGGAATTCACCCCTCCACTTT,CASSPGQVRNSPLHF
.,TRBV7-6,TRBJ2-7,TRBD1,TGTGCCAGCAGCCAGGGGGACAGTCCGGCCTACGAGCAGTACTTC,CASSQGDSPAYEQYF
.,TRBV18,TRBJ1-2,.,TGTGCCAGCTCACCACCGGTTTCAGCTAACTATGGCTACACCTTC,CASSPPVSANYGYTF
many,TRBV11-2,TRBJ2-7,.,TGTGCCAGCAGCTCCGTGAGGGACGGCTACGAGCAGTACTTC,CASSSVRDGYEQYF
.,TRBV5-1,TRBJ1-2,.,TGCGCCAGCAGCTCACGCCCCGGGGACGGAGCCTATGGCTACACCTTC,CASSSRPGDGAYGYTF
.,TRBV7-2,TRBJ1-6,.,TGTGCCAGCAGCTTCCAGGGTCTATCACCCCTCCACTTT,CASSFQGLSPLHF
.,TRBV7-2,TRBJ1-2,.,TGTGCCAGCAGCGTATACGACAGTGCTGAAGGCTACACCTTC,CASSVYDSAEGYTF
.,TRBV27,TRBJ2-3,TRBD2,TGTGCCAGCAGTCTAAGGGGACTAGCAGATACGCAGTATTTT,CASSLRGLADTQYF